These 25 T cell receptor beta chains were sequenced from one sample in a study of immune heterogeneity within non-small cell lung tumors. Bulk tumor genomic DNA, 550 to 650 ng per sample, was the template. Several widely spaced biopsies per primary tumor were taken during surgery. With untreated, newly diagnosed non-small cell lung cancer, the patients went on to undergo curative surgery. The authors amplified TCR beta CDR3 by multiplex PCR with 32 V and 13 J primers. TCRdb reprocessed the multiplex PCR reads via MiXCR and lists one record per CDR3 protein. Among 30,000 to 40,000 distinct CDR3 sequences listed, around 26% were seen once. Sequenced: lung tumor tissue. The source of these receptors is a middle-aged man with non-small cell lung cancer.

This clonotype was counted only a few times. The chain employs TRBV29-1 and TRBJ1-2; D not certain. V lost 5 bases and J lost 5, with 15 bases in between. Germline loops: CDR1 SQVTM, CDR2 ANQGSEA. The CDR3 loop spans 13 amino acids. CDR3 bases: TGCAGCGTTAAGGTGGCCCCCGGGTATGGCTACACCTTC. It translates to CSVKVAPGYGYTF.

Comments on this clonotype: Possible read error: a much larger clone is one base away. The chain links TRBV19 to TRBJ1-5, with D tentatively TRBD1 (6 bases). Trimming removed 6 bases at V and 5 bases at J, with 20 bases between. This CDR3 spans 16 amino acids. Germline CDR1 is LNHDA and CDR2 is SQIVND (reference sequence). The CDR3, as DNA: TGTGCCAGTAGAATCTTGATGGGGGCGGGCGATCAGCCCCAGCATTTT. Its translation: CASRILMGAGDQPQHF.

The CDR3 spells CASTLTGSKNTEAFF. Written as DNA, the CDR3 is TGTGCCAGCACCTTGACAGGGAGTAAGAACACTGAAGCTTTCTTT. The genes are TRBV12-3 or TRBV12-4 and TRBJ1-1, with 7 nucleotides matching TRBD1. The CDR3 contains 15 residues. J gave up 1 base and V 7 bases, and 9 bases lay outside the gene matches.

The chain couples TRBV6-1 to TRBJ2-2; 9 nucleotides match TRBD1. Germline V CDR1 and CDR2: MNHNS, SASEGT. V lost 6 bases, J lost 6 bases, and 8 bases stayed unmatched. The CDR3 sequence is 15 residues long. The CDR3 reads CASRQRTGGPGELFF. The CDR3 nucleotides are TGTGCCAGCAGACAGCGTACAGGGGGCCCCGGGGAGCTGTTTTTT.

The J gene is TRBJ2-7, the V gene TRBV5-1; D call uncertain. V lost 4 bases, J lost 4 bases, and 12 bases lay in between. This CDR3 has 13 residues. CDR1 SGHRS and CDR2 YFSETQ come from the germline V gene. The CDR3: CASSATTFYEQYF. The CDR3 DNA sequence: TGCGCCAGCAGCGCGACCACCTTTTACGAGCAGTACTTC.

The chain is built from TRBV7-9 and TRBJ1-4; D gene ambiguous. V lost 3 bases to trimming and J lost 10 bases, with 15 bases between them. The CDR3 is 14 amino acids. Germline loops: CDR1 SEHNR, CDR2 FQNEAQ (reference sequence). CDR3 amino acids: CASSFDMEIGKLFF. The DNA of the CDR3 is TGTGCCAGCAGCTTTGACATGGAAATTGGAAAACTGTTTTTT. The full variable domain, completed using reference TRBV7-9 and TRBJ1-4, is DTGVSQNPRHKITKRGQNVTFRCDPISEHNRLYWYRQTLGQGPEFLTYFQNEAQLEKSRLLSDRFSAERPKGSFSTLEIQRTEQGDSAMYLCASSFDMEIGKLFFGSGTQLSVL.

This clonotype was recorded at least ten times. CDR3 DNA: TGTGCCAGCAGTATTGTCGGGAGCTCCTACAATGAGCAGTTCTTC. The encoded protein is CASSIVGSSYNEQFF. This rearrangement joins TRBV6-4 to TRBJ2-1; D is perhaps TRBD2 (6 bases). Per germline, CDR1 MRHNA and CDR2 SNTAGT. There are 15 residues in the CDR3. The V end lost 5 bases, the J end lost 0 bases, and 11 bases lay between the germline ends.

The chain couples TRBV20-1 to TRBJ2-3; D possibly corresponds to TRBD2 (5 bases). The germline gives CDR1 DFQATT, CDR2 SNEGSKA (reference sequence). The CDR3 contains 11 residues. Trimming took off 7 bases at V and 6 bases at J, with 11 bases between the two ends. DNA of the CDR3: TGCAGTGGCCTACTAGGGGATACGCAGTATTTT. Its protein is CSGLLGDTQYF.

The chain joins TRBV10-3 to TRBJ2-4; 10 nucleotides line up with TRBD1. Germline CDR1 and CDR2: ENHRY and SYGVKD. The CDR3 loop spans 19 amino acids. Unmatched junction bases numbered 13, after V lost 5 bases and J lost 0 bases. CDR3 amino acids: CAISSGTGDHELAKNIQYF. CDR3 sequence (DNA): TGTGCCATCAGTTCCGGGACAGGGGACCATGAGCTAGCCAAAAACATTCAGTACTTC.

The J gene is TRBJ2-4, the V gene TRBV6-1; maybe TRBD2 (7 bases). This CDR3 region has 12 residues. V lost 6 bases to trimming and J lost 8 bases, with 11 bases between them. Per germline, CDR1 MNHNS and CDR2 SASEGT. The CDR3 DNA reads TGTGCCAGCAGGGGGGGGGCCGACATTCAGTACTTC. This encodes CASRGGADIQYF.

This clonotype was detected only a few times. The chain recombines TRBV9 with TRBJ2-7; 7 bases fit TRBD1. Germline trimming cut 2 bases from V and 3 bases from J; bases unmatched to any gene: 8. Germline assignment: CDR1 SGDLS and CDR2 YYNGEE. The CDR3 runs to 15 residues. The CDR3 DNA follows: TGTGCCAGCAGCGTCGGACAGGCCTCTTACTACGAGCAGTACTTC. It specifies CASSVGQASYYEQYF.

This clonotype has just a few counts. The CDR3 here is CSVSSGTSGGGTDTQYF. CDR3 nucleotide sequence: TGCAGCGTTTCTTCCGGGACTAGCGGGGGTGGGACAGATACGCAGTATTTT. This chain uses TRBV29-1 with TRBJ2-3, with TRBD2 matching 14 bases. The CDR3 runs 17 residues. The V segment lost 5 bases and the J segment 3 bases; nucleotides outside the gene matches: 10. Germline assignment: CDR1 SQVTM and CDR2 ANQGSEA.

At least ten counts were recorded for this clonotype. The chain uses TRBV12-3 or TRBV12-4 and TRBJ2-1, with TRBD1 identical over 7 bases. The CDR3 extends over 14 amino acids. V dropped 5 bases and J dropped 5; count of bases not matched to a gene: 6. CDR3 sequence reads: CASSGDRFNNEQFF. In DNA form, the CDR3 reads TGTGCCAGCAGTGGGGACAGATTTAACAATGAGCAGTTCTTC.

This clonotype was detected only a few times. This chain links TRBV5-1 with TRBJ2-3; D may be TRBD1 or TRBD2 (5 bases each). V was clipped by 3 bases and J by 0 bases, with 8 bases between them. Germline CDR1 and CDR2: SGHRS and YFSETQ. The CDR3 length is 14 residues. DNA of the CDR3: TGCGCCAGCAGCTGGGACCAGAGCACAGATACGCAGTATTTT. Translation gives CASSWDQSTDTQYF.

The chain combines TRBV14 with TRBJ1-1; no definite D call. Per the germline V gene, CDR1 is SGHDN and CDR2 is FVKESK. CDR3 length equals 12 residues. Trimming took off 1 base at V and 4 bases at J, with 4 bases between the two ends. DNA of the CDR3: TGTGCCAGCAGCCAAGGGGGCACTGAAGCTTTCTTT. Protein: CASSQGGTEAFF.

As to this clonotype: A read error may be the cause here, since a much bigger clone is one base away. The genes are TRBV6-4 and TRBJ2-7; D possibly matches TRBD1 or TRBD2 (5 bases each). This CDR3 has 14 residues. CDR1 is MRHNA, CDR2 SNTAGT, per germline. CDR3 DNA sequence: TGTGCCAGCAGTCCCCGGGACGGAGCCTACGAGGAGTACTTC. This gives the protein CASSPRDGAYEEYF.

This clonotype was seen more than once but under ten times. J is TRBJ2-7 and V is TRBV30, with 9 nucleotides matching TRBD1. The J segment lost 4 bases and the V segment lost 3 bases, leaving 4 bases of the junction unmatched. CDR1 and CDR2 from the germline V gene are GTSNPN and SVGIG (reference sequence). The CDR3 totals 13 residues. The CDR3 DNA sequence: TGTGCCTGGAGGGACAGGGGTTGGTACGAGCAGTACTTC. Protein: CAWRDRGWYEQYF.

The table lists this clonotype with many counts. The chain has TRBV7-2 and TRBJ1-1; 7 bases are a match to TRBD1. Germline loops: CDR1 SGHTA, CDR2 FQGNSA. The J segment lost 4 bases and the V segment lost 4 bases, leaving 9 bases of the junction unmatched. This CDR3 contains 15 residues. The CDR3: CASSSQQGKITEAFF. DNA for the CDR3: TGTGCCAGCAGCTCACAACAGGGGAAGATCACTGAAGCTTTCTTT.

CDR3 protein: CSASGPNTEAFF. CDR3 nucleotides: TGCAGTGCGTCGGGCCCGAACACTGAAGCTTTCTTT. V usage is TRBV20-1 and J usage is TRBJ1-1; no firm D call. Germline CDR1 DFQATT, CDR2 SNEGSKA (reference sequence). This CDR3 contains 12 residues. V lost 6 bases, J lost 1 base, and 9 bases lay in between.

The rearrangement links TRBV5-6 to TRBJ2-7; D not certain. The CDR3 extends over 14 amino acids. Trimming took 0 bases from V and 6 from J, leaving 13 bases between them. The germline V gene has CDR1 SGHDT and CDR2 YYEEEE. As DNA, the CDR3 is TGTGCCAGCAGCTTGGTAGGTAGCCCGTTCGAGCAGTACTTC. Residues: CASSLVGSPFEQYF.

This clonotype was detected ten times or more. This chain uses TRBV19 with TRBJ1-2, with 10 bases matching TRBD1. The CDR3 runs to 17 residues. With V trimmed by 3 bases and J by 7 bases, 14 bases remained unmatched. Germline CDR1 LNHDA, CDR2 SQIVND (reference sequence). The CDR3 here is CASSIDSPGQGLGGYTF. The CDR3 DNA sequence: TGTGCCAGTAGTATCGATTCCCCGGGACAGGGGCTGGGTGGCTACACCTTC. Full variable domain (missing parts from reference TRBV19 and TRBJ1-2): DGGITQSPKYLFRKEGQNVTLSCEQNLNHDAMYWYRQDPGQGLRLIYYSQIVNDFQKGDIAEGYSVSREKKESFPLTVTSAQKNPTAFYLCASSIDSPGQGLGGYTFGSGTRLTVV.

This clonotype came up once. The final CDR3 position lacks the conserved phenylalanine or tryptophan, pointing to a likely read error. CDR3 residues: CATSDVGAASTDTQYL. The CDR3 bases are TGTGCCACCAGTGATGTCGGCGCGGCTAGCACAGATACGCAGTATCTT. This chain connects TRBV24-1 to TRBJ2-3; D is uncertain. The CDR3 has 16 amino acids. Germline CDR1 is KGHDR and CDR2 is SFDVKD. Trimming shortened V by 3 bases and J by 0 bases, and 12 bases separated the two germline ends.

This clonotype has a count of ten or more. DNA for the CDR3: TGTGCCAGCAGTTTAGGTCGACAGTCCTATGGCTACACCTTC. Translation: CASSLGRQSYGYTF. The V gene is TRBV12-3 or TRBV12-4, the J gene TRBJ1-2, with a weak D call TRBD1 (5 bases). Trimming left V 1 base short and J 4 bases short, with 10 bases between. The CDR3 is made up of 14 amino acids.

The chain joins TRBV20-1 to TRBJ1-2; no reliable D call. V was pared by 0 bases and J by 4 bases, with 12 bases between. The CDR3 totals 14 residues. Per germline, CDR1 DFQATT and CDR2 SNEGSKA (reference sequence). Here the CDR3 reads CSARDASDFYGYTF. CDR3 nucleotides: TGCAGTGCTAGAGACGCCAGCGACTTCTATGGCTACACCTTC.

This clonotype was observed at least ten times. The V call is TRBV6-1, the J call TRBJ1-2; 10 bases match TRBD1. CDR1 is MNHNS and CDR2 is SASEGT in the germline V gene. V shed 4 bases and J 8 bases; nucleotides not matched to a gene: 10. The CDR3 has 15 residues. CDR3 amino acids: CASSVDRGTPSGYTF. In DNA, the CDR3 is TGTGCCAGCAGTGTGGACAGGGGGACGCCGTCGGGCTACACCTTC.